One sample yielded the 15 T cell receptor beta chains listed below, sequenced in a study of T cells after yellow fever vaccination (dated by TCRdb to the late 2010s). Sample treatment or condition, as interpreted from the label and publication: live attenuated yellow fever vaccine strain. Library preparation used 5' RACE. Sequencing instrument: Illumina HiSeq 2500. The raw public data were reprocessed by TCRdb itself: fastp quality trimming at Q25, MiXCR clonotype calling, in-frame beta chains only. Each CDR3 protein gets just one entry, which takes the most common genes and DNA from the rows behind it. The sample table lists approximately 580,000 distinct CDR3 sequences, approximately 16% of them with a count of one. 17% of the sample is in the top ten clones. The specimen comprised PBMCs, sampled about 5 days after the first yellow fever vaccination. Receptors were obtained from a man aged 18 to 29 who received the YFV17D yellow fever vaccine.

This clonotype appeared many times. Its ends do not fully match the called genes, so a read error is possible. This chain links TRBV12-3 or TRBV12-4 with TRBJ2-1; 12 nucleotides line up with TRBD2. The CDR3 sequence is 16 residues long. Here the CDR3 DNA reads TGTGCCAGCAGCTTAGGTCTAGCGGGGGGGCCACATGAGCAGTTCTTC. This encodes CASSLGLAGGPHEQFF.

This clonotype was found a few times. CDR3 region: CASSERNTVLADYNEQFF. The DNA for the CDR3 is TGCGCCAGCAGCGAACGCAACACGGTACTAGCGGACTACAATGAGCAGTTCTTC. This chain uses TRBV5-1 with TRBJ2-1, with TRBD2 matching 8 bases. V shed 4 bases, J shed 3 bases, and the junction held 15 bases outside the gene matches. This CDR3 has 18 amino acids. Germline assignment: CDR1 SGHRS and CDR2 YFSETQ.

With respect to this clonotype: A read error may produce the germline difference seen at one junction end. CDR3 region: CASSLRSGLANPGELFF. DNA of the CDR3: TGTGCCAGCAGTTTACGGTCTGGACTAGCGAACCCCGGGGAGCTGTTTTTT. This chain links TRBV27 with TRBJ2-2; 9 positions agree with TRBD2. The CDR3 is 17 residues long. The germline V gene has CDR1 MNHEY and CDR2 SMNVEV (reference sequence).

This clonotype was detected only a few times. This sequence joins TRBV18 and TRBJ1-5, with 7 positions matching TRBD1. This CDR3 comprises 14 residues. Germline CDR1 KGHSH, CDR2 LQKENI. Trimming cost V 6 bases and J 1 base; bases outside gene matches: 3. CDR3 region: CASSGTASNQPQHF. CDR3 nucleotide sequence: TGTGCCAGCTCTGGGACAGCCAGCAATCAGCCCCAGCATTTT.

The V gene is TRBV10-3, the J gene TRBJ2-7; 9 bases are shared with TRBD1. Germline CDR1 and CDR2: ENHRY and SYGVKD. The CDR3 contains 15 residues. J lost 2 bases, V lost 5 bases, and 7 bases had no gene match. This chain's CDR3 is CAISRGWDRAYEQYF. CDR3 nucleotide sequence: TGTGCCATCAGTAGAGGTTGGGACAGGGCCTACGAGCAGTACTTC.

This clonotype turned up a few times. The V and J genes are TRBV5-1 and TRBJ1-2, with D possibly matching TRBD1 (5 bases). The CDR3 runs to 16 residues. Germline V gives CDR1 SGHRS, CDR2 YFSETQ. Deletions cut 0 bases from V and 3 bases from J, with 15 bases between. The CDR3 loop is CASSLGDFTRDYGYTF. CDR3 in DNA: TGCGCCAGCAGCTTGGGGGACTTCACGAGGGACTATGGCTACACCTTC.

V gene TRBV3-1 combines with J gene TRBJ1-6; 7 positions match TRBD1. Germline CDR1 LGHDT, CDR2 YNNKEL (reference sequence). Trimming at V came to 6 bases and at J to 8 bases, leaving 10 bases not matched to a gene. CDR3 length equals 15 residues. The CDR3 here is CASRHRDRADSPLHF. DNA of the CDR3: TGTGCCAGCAGACACCGGGACAGAGCGGATTCACCCCTCCACTTT.

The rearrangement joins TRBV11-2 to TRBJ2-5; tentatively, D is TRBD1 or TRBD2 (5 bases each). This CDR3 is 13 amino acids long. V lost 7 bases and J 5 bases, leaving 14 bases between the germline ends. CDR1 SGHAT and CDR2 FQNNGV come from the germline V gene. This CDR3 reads CASTSAWGETQYF. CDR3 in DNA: TGTGCCAGCACCAGTGCATGGGGGGAGACCCAGTACTTC.

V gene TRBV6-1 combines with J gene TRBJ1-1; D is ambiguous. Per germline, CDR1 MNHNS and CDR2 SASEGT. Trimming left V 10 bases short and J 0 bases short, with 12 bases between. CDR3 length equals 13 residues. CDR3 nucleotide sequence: TGTGCCACCGCCCTCACAGTGAACACTGAAGCTTTCTTT. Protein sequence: CATALTVNTEAFF.

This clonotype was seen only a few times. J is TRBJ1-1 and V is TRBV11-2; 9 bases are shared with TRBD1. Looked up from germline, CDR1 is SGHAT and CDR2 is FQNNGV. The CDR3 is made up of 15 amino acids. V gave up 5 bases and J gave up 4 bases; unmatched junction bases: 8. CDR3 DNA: TGTGCCAGCAGCGGACAGGGGTTTGACGGCACTGAAGCTTTCTTT. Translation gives CASSGQGFDGTEAFF.

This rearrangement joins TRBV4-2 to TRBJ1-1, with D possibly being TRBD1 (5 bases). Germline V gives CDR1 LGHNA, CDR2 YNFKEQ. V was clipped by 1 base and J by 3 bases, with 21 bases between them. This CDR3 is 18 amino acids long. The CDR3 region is CASSQVPGGISWDTEAFF. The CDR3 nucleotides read TGTGCCAGCAGCCAAGTTCCTGGGGGGATTTCGTGGGACACTGAAGCTTTCTTT.

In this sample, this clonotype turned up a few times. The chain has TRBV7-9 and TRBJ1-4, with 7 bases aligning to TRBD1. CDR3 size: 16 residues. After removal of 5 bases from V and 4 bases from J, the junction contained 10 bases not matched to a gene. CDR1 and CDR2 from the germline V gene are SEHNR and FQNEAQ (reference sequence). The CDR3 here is CASSQTPGQINEKLFF. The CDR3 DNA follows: TGTGCCAGCAGCCAGACCCCGGGACAGATTAATGAAAAACTGTTTTTT.

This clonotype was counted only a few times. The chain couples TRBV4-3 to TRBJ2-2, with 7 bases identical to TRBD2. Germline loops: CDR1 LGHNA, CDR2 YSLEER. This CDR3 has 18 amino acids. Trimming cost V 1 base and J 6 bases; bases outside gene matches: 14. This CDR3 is CASSQAFSMAGVAGELFF. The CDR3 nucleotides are TGCGCCAGCAGCCAAGCTTTCTCCATGGCGGGGGTCGCCGGGGAGCTGTTTTTT.

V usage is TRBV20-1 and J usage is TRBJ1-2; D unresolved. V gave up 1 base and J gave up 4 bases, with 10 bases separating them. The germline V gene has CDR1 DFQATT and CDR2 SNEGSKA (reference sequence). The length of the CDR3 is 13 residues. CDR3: CSARVDGPYGYTF. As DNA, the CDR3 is TGCAGTGCTAGAGTGGACGGACCCTATGGCTACACCTTC.

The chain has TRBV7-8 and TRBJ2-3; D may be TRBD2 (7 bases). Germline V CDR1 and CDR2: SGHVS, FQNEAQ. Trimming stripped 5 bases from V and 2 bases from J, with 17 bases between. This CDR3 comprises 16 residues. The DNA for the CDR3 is TGTGCCAGCAGCCCGAGGCGGGGGCCGACCACAGATACGCAGTATTTT. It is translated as CASSPRRGPTTDTQYF.